This T cell receptor (beta chain) was captured in a study of T cell repertoires in cytomegalovirus infection. On the study more broadly: The authors relied on CMV epitopes, both recently identified HLA-C-restricted and well-studied HLA-B-restricted. Both CMV infection and a matching HLA type were indicated by public TCR beta signatures. Study-wide points: HLA-C-restricted, CMV-specific TCR beta clonotypes were dominant ex vivo. People with CMV and the relevant HLA were identified by cumulative public TCR beta family frequency.

This clonotype was picked up one time. The antigen is not known. There are 14 residues in the CDR3. With 8 bases removed from V and 3 bases from J, the gap between germline ends came to 14 bases. Germline loops: CDR1 LNHDA, CDR2 SQIVND (reference sequence). TCRdb reprocessed the reads via MiXCR and lists one record per CDR3 protein. The data contain about a million distinct CDR3 sequences, approximately 30% of them singletons. J is TRBJ2-1 and V is TRBV19; D is perhaps TRBD1 or TRBD2 (6 bases each). The sequence was obtained from a human donor in good health (CMV status not recorded). Some clones in this sample may be carry-over from other donors' samples. The specimen was cultured CD8+ T cells from PBMCs, collected from culture after CMV antigen stimulation. As DNA, the CDR3 is TGTGCCAGTCGGGAGACAGGTAACTACAATGAGCAGTTCTTC. Amino acids: CASRETGNYNEQFF. The full variable domain, its missing parts supplied by reference TRBV19 and TRBJ2-1, is DGGITQSPKYLFRKEGQNVTLSCEQNLNHDAMYWYRQDPGQGLRLIYYSQIVNDFQKGDIAEGYSVSREKKESFPLTVTSAQKNPTAFYLCASRETGNYNEQFFGPGTRLTVL.